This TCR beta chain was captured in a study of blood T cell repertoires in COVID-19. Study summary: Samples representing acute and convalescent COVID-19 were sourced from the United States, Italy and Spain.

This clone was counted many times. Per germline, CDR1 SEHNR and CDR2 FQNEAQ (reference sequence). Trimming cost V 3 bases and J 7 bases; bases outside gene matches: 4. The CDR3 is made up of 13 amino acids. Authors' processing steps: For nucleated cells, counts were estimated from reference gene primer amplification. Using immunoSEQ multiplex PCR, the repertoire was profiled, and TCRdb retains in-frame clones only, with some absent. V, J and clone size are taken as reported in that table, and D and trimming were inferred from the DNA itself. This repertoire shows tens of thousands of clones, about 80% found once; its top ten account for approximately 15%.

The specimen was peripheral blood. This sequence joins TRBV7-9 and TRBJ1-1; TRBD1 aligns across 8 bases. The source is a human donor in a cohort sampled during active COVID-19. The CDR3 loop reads CASSFGQGFEAFF. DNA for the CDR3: TGTGCCAGCAGCTTCGGACAGGGTTTTGAAGCTTTCTTT. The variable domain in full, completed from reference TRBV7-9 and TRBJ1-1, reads DTGVSQNPRHKITKRGQNVTFRCDPISEHNRLYWYRQTLGQGPEFLTYFQNEAQLEKSRLLSDRFSAERPKGSFSTLEIQRTEQGDSAMYLCASSFGQGFEAFFGQGTRLTVV.